This TCR beta chain was retrieved from a study of T cell changes during pregnancy in multiple sclerosis. The CDR3 extends over 13 amino acids. With 1 base removed from V and 9 bases from J, the gap between germline ends came to 10 bases. CDR1 SGHDN and CDR2 FVKESK come from the germline V gene. Measured with immunoSEQ multiplex PCR; TCRdb has only the in-frame clones, and not every one. The sample consists of around 60,000 clones, 95% to 97% of them appearing once. The gene calls are TRBV14 and TRBJ2-1; D gene ambiguous. The receptor's source is a female donor with multiple sclerosis, enrolled in a pregnancy study. Sequenced here: CD8+ T cells from peripheral blood mononuclear cells, sampled after pregnancy. The CDR3 spells CASSQVMSSEQFF. The CDR3 DNA reads TGTGCCAGCAGCCAAGTTATGTCTAGTGAGCAGTTCTTC.